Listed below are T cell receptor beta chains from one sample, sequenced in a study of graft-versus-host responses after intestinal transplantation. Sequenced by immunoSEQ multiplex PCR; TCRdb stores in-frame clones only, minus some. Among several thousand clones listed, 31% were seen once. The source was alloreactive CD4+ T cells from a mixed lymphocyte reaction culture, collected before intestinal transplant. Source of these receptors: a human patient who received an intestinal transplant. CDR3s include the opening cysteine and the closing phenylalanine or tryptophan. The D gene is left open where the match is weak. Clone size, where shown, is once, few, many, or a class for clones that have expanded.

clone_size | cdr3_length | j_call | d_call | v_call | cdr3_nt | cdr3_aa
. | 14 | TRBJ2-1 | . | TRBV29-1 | TGCAGCACTCACAGGTCCCTACTTCAGAATGAGCAGTTCTTC | CSTHRSLLQNEQFF
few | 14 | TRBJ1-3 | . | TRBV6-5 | TGTGCCAGCAGTTACTCCCAGGGCCGAAACACCATATATTTT | CASSYSQGRNTIYF
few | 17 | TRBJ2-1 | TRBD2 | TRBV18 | TGTGCCAGCTCACCCCTCGGACTAGCGGGTTCCTACAATGAGCAGTTCTTC | CASSPLGLAGSYNEQFF
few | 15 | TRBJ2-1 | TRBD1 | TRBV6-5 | TGTGCCAGCAGTCGGGACAGGGGCTTTTACAATGAGCAGTTCTTC | CASSRDRGFYNEQFF
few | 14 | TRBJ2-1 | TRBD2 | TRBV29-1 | TGCAGCGTCCCCATAGCGGGGGGGCGCAATGAGCAGTTCTTC | CSVPIAGGRNEQFF
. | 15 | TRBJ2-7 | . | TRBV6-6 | TGTGCCAGCAGTTACACCTCGGCGGAAGCCTACGAGCAGTACTTC | CASSYTSAEAYEQYF
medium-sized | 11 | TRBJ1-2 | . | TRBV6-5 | TGTGCCAGAGGGGGTAACTATGGCTACACCTTC | CARGGNYGYTF
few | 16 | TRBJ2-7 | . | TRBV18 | TGTGCCAGCTCACCACGGTCCTCTCAAACCCGGGGCGAGCAGTACTTC | CASSPRSSQTRGEQYF
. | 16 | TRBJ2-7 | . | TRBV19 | TGTGCCAGTAGTATCGGACCCACCGGGAGAGTACACGAGCAGTACTTC | CASSIGPTGRVHEQYF
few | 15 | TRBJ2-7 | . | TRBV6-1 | TGTGCCAGCAGGTCTGGACTGTTGAGCTCCTACGAGCAGTACTTC | CASRSGLLSSYEQYF
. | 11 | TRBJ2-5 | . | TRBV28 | TGTGCCAGCAGTTTACGAGAGACCCAGTACTTC | CASSLRETQYF
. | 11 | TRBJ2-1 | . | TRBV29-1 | TGCAGCGTCACGCCGGGCAATGAGCAGTTCTTC | CSVTPGNEQFF
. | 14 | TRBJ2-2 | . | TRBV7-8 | TGTGCCAGCAGCGACCGGACTAAACCCGGGGAGCTGTTTTTT | CASSDRTKPGELFF
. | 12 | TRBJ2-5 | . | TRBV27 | TGTGCCAGCAGTTCAGCGGCAGAGACCCAGTACTTC | CASSSAAETQYF
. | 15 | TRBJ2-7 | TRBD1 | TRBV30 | TGTGCCTGGAGTATCAAGACAGGGACGGGGTTAAAGCAGTACTTC | CAWSIKTGTGLKQYF
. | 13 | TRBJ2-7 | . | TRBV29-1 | TGCAGCGTTGGTTATGGGCTCTCCTACGAGCAGTACTTC | CSVGYGLSYEQYF
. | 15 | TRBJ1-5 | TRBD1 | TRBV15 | TGTGCCACCAGCAGAGGACAGGGACGAGGGCAGCCCCAGCATTTT | CATSRGQGRGQPQHF
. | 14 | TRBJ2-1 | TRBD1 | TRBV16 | TGTGCCAGCAGCCAGACAGGGCCAGAGGGTGAGCAGTTCTTC | CASSQTGPEGEQFF
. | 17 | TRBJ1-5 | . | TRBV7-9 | TGTGCCAGCAGCTCCTACTCAGGGGCGGAAAAGGGTCAGCCCCAGCATTTT | CASSSYSGAEKGQPQHF
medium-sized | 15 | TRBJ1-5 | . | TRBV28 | TGTGCCAGCACTTTAGGGACTCGGGGCAATCAGCCCCAGCATTTT | CASTLGTRGNQPQHF
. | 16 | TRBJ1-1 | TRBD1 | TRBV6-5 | TGTGCCAGCAGTTACTATCGGACAGGGGGTCTCACTGAAGCTTTCTTT | CASSYYRTGGLTEAFF
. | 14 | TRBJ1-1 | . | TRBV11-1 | TGTGCCAGCAGCTTGGTTGGCAGAAACACTGAAGCTTTCTTT | CASSLVGRNTEAFF
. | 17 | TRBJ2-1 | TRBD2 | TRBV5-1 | TGCGCCAGCAGCTTGGAACTAGCGGGAGCCGCGGCGAGGCAGCAGTTCTTC | CASSLELAGAAARQQFF
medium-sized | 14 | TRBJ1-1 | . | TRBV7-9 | TGTGCCAGCAGCTCCCTCGTCCCAGACACTGAAGCTTTCTTT | CASSSLVPDTEAFF
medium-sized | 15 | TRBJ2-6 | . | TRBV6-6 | TGTGCCAGCAGTGGGCGAACCTCTGGGGCCAACGTCCTGACTTTC | CASSGRTSGANVLTF
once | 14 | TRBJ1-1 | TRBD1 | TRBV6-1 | TGTGCCAGCAGCAGGGGGCTCTTGAACACTGAAGCTTTCTTT | CASSRGLLNTEAFF
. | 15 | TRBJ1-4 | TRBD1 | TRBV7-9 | TGTGCCAGCAGCTTAATGGGACAGGGTAATGAAAAACTGTTTTTT | CASSLMGQGNEKLFF
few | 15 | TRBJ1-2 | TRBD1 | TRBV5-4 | TGTGCCAGCAGCTATCGAGGACAGGGGAACTATGGCTACACCTTC | CASSYRGQGNYGYTF
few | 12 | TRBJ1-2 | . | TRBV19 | TGTGCCAGTAGTATCCACAGGGCTGGCTACACCTTC | CASSIHRAGYTF
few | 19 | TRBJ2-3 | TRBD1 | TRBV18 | TGTGCCAGCTCACCGCTCCCACGGACAGGGAATTTCGGCACAGATACGCAGTATTTT | CASSPLPRTGNFGTDTQYF
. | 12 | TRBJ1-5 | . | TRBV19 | TGTGCCAAGGACAGTCGCAATCAGCCCCAGCATTTT | CAKDSRNQPQHF
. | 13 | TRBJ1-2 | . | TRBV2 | TGTGCCAGCAGTGTACTACAAACCTATGGCTACACCTTC | CASSVLQTYGYTF
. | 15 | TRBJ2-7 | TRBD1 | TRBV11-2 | TGTGCCAGCAGCTTAGCTGGGACAGCCCTCTACGAGCAGTACTTC | CASSLAGTALYEQYF
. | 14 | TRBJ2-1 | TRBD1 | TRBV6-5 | TGTGCCAGCAGTTTGGGACAGGGCCCTTGGGAGCAGTTCTTC | CASSLGQGPWEQFF
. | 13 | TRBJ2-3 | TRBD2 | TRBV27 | TGTGCCAGCAGGACTAGCGGCACAGATACGCAGTATTTT | CASRTSGTDTQYF
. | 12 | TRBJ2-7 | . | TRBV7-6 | TGTGCCAGCAGCTCCACCAGCTACGAGCAGTACTTC | CASSSTSYEQYF
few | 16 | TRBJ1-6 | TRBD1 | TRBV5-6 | TGTGCCAGCAGCTTGGTTGGCCACAGGGGAAATTCACCCCTCCACTTT | CASSLVGHRGNSPLHF
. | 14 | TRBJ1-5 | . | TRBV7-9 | TGTGCCAGCAGCCTAACAGATAGCAATCAGCCCCAGCATTTT | CASSLTDSNQPQHF
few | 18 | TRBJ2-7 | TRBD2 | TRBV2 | TGTGCCAGCAGCTGCCTATGCGGGGGGCCCTTCCTTCACTACGAGCAGTACTTC | CASSCLCGGPFLHYEQYF
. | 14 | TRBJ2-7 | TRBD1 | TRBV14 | TGTGCCAGCAGCTTATGGACAGGCTCCTACGAGCAGTACTTC | CASSLWTGSYEQYF
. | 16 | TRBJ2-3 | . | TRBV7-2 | TGTGCCAGCAGCTCCATGGGGACTTCTGTGACAGATACGCAGTATTTT | CASSSMGTSVTDTQYF
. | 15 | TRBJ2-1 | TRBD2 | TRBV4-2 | TGTGCCAGCAGCCAAGGACTAGCGGGAGAATTTGAGCAGTTCTTC | CASSQGLAGEFEQFF
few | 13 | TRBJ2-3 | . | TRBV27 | TGTGCCAGCAGACTCCCCGGGGCAGATACGCAGTATTTT | CASRLPGADTQYF
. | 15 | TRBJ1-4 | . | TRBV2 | TGTGCCAGCAGTTCCCAACCGGGGACAAAAGAAAAACTGTTTTTT | CASSSQPGTKEKLFF
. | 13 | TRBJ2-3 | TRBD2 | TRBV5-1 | TGCGCCAGCTTTAGCGGGGGCTCAGATACGCAGTATTTT | CASFSGGSDTQYF
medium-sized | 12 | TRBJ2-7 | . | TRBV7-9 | TGTGCCAGCAGCTTCGCGGGTTACGAGCAGTACTTC | CASSFAGYEQYF
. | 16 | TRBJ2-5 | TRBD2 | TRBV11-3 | TGTGCCAGCAGCTTTGGCGGGAGAGGTCCTCGAGAGACCCAGTACTTC | CASSFGGRGPRETQYF
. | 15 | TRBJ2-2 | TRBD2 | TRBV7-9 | TGTGCCAGCAGCATTGGGGGGGGAAACACCGGGGAGCTGTTTTTT | CASSIGGGNTGELFF
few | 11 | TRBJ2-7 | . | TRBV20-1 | TGCAGTGCTAGGGCCCCGCACGAGCAGTACTTC | CSARAPHEQYF